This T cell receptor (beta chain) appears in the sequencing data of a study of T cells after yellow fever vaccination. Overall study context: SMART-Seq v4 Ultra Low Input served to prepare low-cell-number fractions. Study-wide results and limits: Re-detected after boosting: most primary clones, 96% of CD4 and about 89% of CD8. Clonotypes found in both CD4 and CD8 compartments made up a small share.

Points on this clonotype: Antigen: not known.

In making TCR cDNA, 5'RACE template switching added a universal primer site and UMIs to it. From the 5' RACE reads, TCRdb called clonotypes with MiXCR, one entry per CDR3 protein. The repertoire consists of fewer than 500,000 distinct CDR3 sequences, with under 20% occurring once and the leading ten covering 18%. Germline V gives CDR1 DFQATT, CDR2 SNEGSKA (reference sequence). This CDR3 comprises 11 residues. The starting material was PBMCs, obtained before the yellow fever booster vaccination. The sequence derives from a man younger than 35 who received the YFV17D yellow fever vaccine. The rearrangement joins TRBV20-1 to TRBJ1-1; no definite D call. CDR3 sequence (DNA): TGCGCCGGGAGGGAGAACACTGAAGCTTTCTTT. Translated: CAGRENTEAFF.